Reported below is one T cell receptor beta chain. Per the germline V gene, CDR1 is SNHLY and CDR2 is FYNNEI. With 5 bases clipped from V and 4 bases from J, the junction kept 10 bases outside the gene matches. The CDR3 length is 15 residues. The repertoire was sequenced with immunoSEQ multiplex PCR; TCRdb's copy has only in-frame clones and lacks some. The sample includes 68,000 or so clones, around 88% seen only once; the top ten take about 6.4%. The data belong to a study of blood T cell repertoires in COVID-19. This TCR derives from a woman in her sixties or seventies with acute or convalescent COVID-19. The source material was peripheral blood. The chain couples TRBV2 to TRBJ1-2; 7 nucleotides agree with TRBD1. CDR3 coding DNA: TGTGCCAGCAGTCCTTCCGGGACAGCCCTCTATGGCTACACCTTC. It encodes CASSPSGTALYGYTF.